This TCR beta chain comes out of a study of T-cell reconstitution after alpha-beta-depleted transplantation in children. Study results and limitations: In patients about two months after transplant, alpha-beta T cells reportedly arose from several hundred expanded graft clones. Among T cells one year after transplant, newly produced cells accounted for most counts and diversity.

The germline V gene has CDR1 DFQATT and CDR2 SNEGSKA (reference sequence). The CDR3 runs 15 residues. The trim removed 2 bases at V and 4 bases at J, leaving 9 bases unmatched. Comment on this clonotype: Its antigen is still unknown.

Researchers prepared the TCRbeta library using unique molecular identifiers, the study reports. TCRdb processed the PCR reads anew with MiXCR; each CDR3 protein has one entry. Altogether hundreds of thousands of distinct CDR3 sequences are present, around 13% being singletons, with the ten largest covering 0.79%. The chain recombines TRBV20-1 with TRBJ2-3, with TRBD1 identical over 7 bases. The source of this sequence is a girl aged 2 to 10 with congenital amegakaryocytic thrombocytopenia, due to receive a stem cell transplant. The material was PBMCs, obtained before TCRalphabeta/CD19-depleted stem cell transplant. The DNA of the CDR3 is TGCAGTGCTAGAAAGGGACAGCTCCGGGCAGATACGCAGTATTTT. Its protein product is CSARKGQLRADTQYF.